The 32 T cell receptor beta chains below come from one sample, sequenced in a study of blood T cell repertoires in COVID-19. Some clones are missing from TCRdb's copy, which holds only in-frame ones; the method was immunoSEQ multiplex PCR. The sample has under 140,000 clones; 88% are singletons. Sequences were obtained from peripheral blood. The receptors stem from a woman aged 50 to 60 with acute or convalescent COVID-19.

The chain employs TRBV11-2 and TRBJ2-1, with 9 nucleotides matching TRBD2. Unmatched junction bases numbered 7, after V lost 3 bases and J lost 7 bases. Germline assignment: CDR1 SGHAT and CDR2 FQNNGV. This CDR3 spans 15 amino acids. The CDR3 reads CASSFSGGGGNEQFF. The CDR3 DNA follows: TGTGCCAGCAGCTTTAGCGGGGGAGGGGGGAATGAGCAGTTCTTC.

CDR3 nucleotides: TGTGCCAGCAGTGAAGGACAGGGGGCCCGACAGCCCCAGCATTTT. Protein product: CASSEGQGARQPQHF. The chain uses TRBV25-1 and TRBJ1-5, with 11 bases matching TRBD1. The CDR3 sequence is 15 residues long. V shed 2 bases and J 7 bases; nucleotides not matched to a gene: 4. From germline, CDR1 is MGHDK and CDR2 SYGVNS.

This chain connects TRBV7-2 to TRBJ1-5; 7 bases map to TRBD1. This CDR3 comprises 14 residues. Germline V gene data show CDR1 as SGHTA and CDR2 as FQGNSA. V lost 3 bases, J lost 4 bases, and 3 bases stayed unmatched. The DNA for the CDR3 is TGTGCCAGCAGCTTGGGACAGCTTAATCAGCCCCAGCATTTT. Amino acids: CASSLGQLNQPQHF.

This clone was observed a handful of times. The gene calls are TRBV5-4 and TRBJ2-2; TRBD2 aligns across 12 bases. The CDR3 consists of 17 residues. CDR1 and CDR2 from the germline V gene are SGHNT and YYREEE (reference sequence). The ends lost 4 bases at V and 5 bases at J; junction bases unmatched: 9. CDR3 sequence: CASSPSGRASGTGELFF. The CDR3 DNA follows: TGTGCCAGCAGCCCTAGCGGGAGGGCCTCAGGGACCGGGGAGCTGTTTTTT.

This rearrangement joins TRBV28 to TRBJ2-4, with TRBD2 matching over 9 bases. The CDR3 extends over 17 amino acids. The V gene's germline CDR1 is MDHEN and CDR2 SYDVKM. With V trimmed by 5 bases and J by 1 base, 9 bases remained unmatched. The CDR3 loop is CASSPGTSRGAKNIQYF. CDR3 in DNA: TGTGCCAGCAGTCCCGGGACTAGCCGAGGGGCCAAAAACATTCAGTACTTC.

The CDR3 spells CASSLAGPPRQYF. Here the CDR3 DNA reads TGTGCCAGCAGCTTGGCAGGGCCTCCTAGGCAGTACTTC. The chain carries TRBV5-6 and TRBJ2-7; maybe TRBD1 (5 bases). This CDR3 has 13 amino acids. Germline values: CDR1 SGHDT, CDR2 YYEEEE. V shed 0 bases and J shed 9 bases, with 13 bases lying between them.

This rearrangement joins TRBV15 to TRBJ2-2; D is unclear. V shed 0 bases and J shed 6 bases, with 5 bases lying between them. Germline V CDR1 and CDR2: LNHNV, YYDKDF (reference sequence). The CDR3 totals 13 residues. CDR3 DNA: TGTGCCACCAGCAGAGATCTTTCCGGGGAGCTGTTTTTT. The encoded protein is CATSRDLSGELFF.

The chain is built from TRBV28 and TRBJ1-4; TRBD1 is a possible D gene (6 bases). CDR1 and CDR2 (germline): MDHEN, SYDVKM. The CDR3 has 15 amino acids. V gave up 3 bases and J gave up 5 bases, with 13 bases separating them. The CDR3, as DNA: TGTGCCAGCAGTTTCGGGGGGCAGGGGAATGAAAAACTGTTTTTT. Translated: CASSFGGQGNEKLFF. Together with reference TRBV28 and TRBJ1-4, the CDR3 gives the full variable domain: DVKVTQSSRYLVKRTGEKVFLECVQDMDHENMFWYRQDPGLGLRLIYFSYDVKMKEKGDIPEGYSVSREKKERFSLILESASTNQTSMYLCASSFGGQGNEKLFFGSGTQLSVL.

This clone has only one observation. This chain uses TRBV3-1 (or the pseudogene TRBV3-2) with TRBJ1-1, with a tentative D call TRBD1 (5 bases). The CDR3 length is 12 residues. V dropped 4 bases and J dropped 3 bases, with 6 bases sitting between them. The germline V gene has CDR1 LGHDT and CDR2 YNNKEL (reference sequence). The CDR3 DNA follows: TGTGCCAGCAGCCCAGGGTACACTGAAGCTTTCTTT. Its protein is CASSPGYTEAFF.

This clone occurred once. The chain employs TRBV6-5 and TRBJ2-7, with TRBD2 matching over 8 bases. Germline CDR1 and CDR2: MNHEY and SVGAGI. V lost 1 base and J lost 3; bases outside the gene matches: 5. The CDR3 length is 15 residues. The DNA of the CDR3 is TGTGCCAGCAGTTACTTCGGGGGGGGTCACTACGAGCAGTACTTC. This gives the protein CASSYFGGGHYEQYF.

The CDR3 DNA reads as TGCGCCAGCAGTCGGGACAGGGGGCTAGACACCGGGGAGCTGTTTTTT. Translating gives CASSRDRGLDTGELFF. The rearrangement joins TRBV23-1 to TRBJ2-2; TRBD1 matches at 12 bases. TRBV23-1 is an ORF, and what it does is uncertain. The CDR3 runs 16 residues. V lost 4 bases, J lost 3 bases, and 3 bases stayed unmatched.

This chain connects TRBV9 to TRBJ1-4; no clear D gene. The V gene lost 3 bases and the J gene lost 0 bases, with 6 bases spanning the gap. In germline, CDR1 is SGDLS, CDR2 YYNGEE. CDR3 length: 14 residues. CDR3 bases: TGTGCCAGCAGCGACCGGGCAACTAATGAAAAACTGTTTTTT. Protein product: CASSDRATNEKLFF.

The genes are TRBV24-1 and TRBJ1-5, with 8 nucleotides matching TRBD1. V lost 4 bases to trimming and J lost 5 bases; unmatched junction nucleotides: 6. Germline assignment: CDR1 KGHDR and CDR2 SFDVKD. The CDR3 consists of 15 residues. The CDR3 sequence is CATSDATGEHQPQHF. The CDR3 DNA reads TGTGCCACCAGTGACGCGACAGGGGAACATCAGCCCCAGCATTTT.

This clone was seen a single time. The rearrangement links TRBV18 to TRBJ2-1; D is possibly TRBD2 (7 bases). CDR1 is KGHSH and CDR2 is LQKENI in the germline V gene. The CDR3 sequence is 14 residues long. V lost 3 bases to trimming and J lost 6 bases, with 12 bases between them. The CDR3 bases are TGTGCCAGCTCACCCTCGGGGGGCCTCAATGAGCAGTTCTTC. It encodes CASSPSGGLNEQFF.

A single count supports this clone. This chain connects TRBV24-1 to TRBJ2-1; perhaps TRBD1 as D (6 bases). CDR1 KGHDR and CDR2 SFDVKD come from the germline V gene. The CDR3 is 13 amino acids. With 4 bases removed from V and 9 bases from J, the gap between germline ends came to 12 bases. CDR3 bases: TGTGCCACCAGTGAGTCCGGGACAACTGAGCAGTTCTTC. Its translation is CATSESGTTEQFF.

V gene TRBV23-1 combines with J gene TRBJ1-1; no clear D. TRBV23-1 carries the ORF label, with uncertain function. The length of the CDR3 is 14 residues. The V and J ends lost 2 bases and 6 bases respectively, with 13 bases between them. CDR3 sequence (DNA): TGCGCCAGCAGTCAAACGACCTGTGGAGCTGAAGCTTTCTTT. This encodes CASSQTTCGAEAFF.

This clone was counted only a few times. The chain recombines TRBV5-1 with TRBJ1-1; D gene ambiguous. The CDR3 covers 17 residues. Germline CDR1 reads SGHRS; CDR2 reads YFSETQ. The germline V and J ends were trimmed by 3 bases and 2 bases, with 20 bases remaining between them. In DNA, the CDR3 is TGCGCCAGCAGCTCCCGACATCTTGGCAGCCTCAACACTGAAGCTTTCTTT. It translates to CASSSRHLGSLNTEAFF. The full variable domain, its missing parts supplied by reference TRBV5-1 and TRBJ1-1, is KAGVTQTPRYLIKTRGQQVTLSCSPISGHRSVSWYQQTPGQGLQFLFEYFSETQRNKGNFPGRFSGRQFSNSRSEMNVSTLELGDSALYLCASSSRHLGSLNTEAFFGQGTRLTVV.

This chain uses TRBV7-9 with TRBJ2-7; D may be TRBD2 (5 bases). Germline loops: CDR1 SEHNR, CDR2 FQNEAQ (reference sequence). V gave up 1 base and J gave up 7 bases, with 17 bases separating them. CDR3 length: 15 residues. CDR3 in DNA: TGTGCCAGCAGCTTAGGTCAAGCGGCCAAGGGTGAGCAGTACTTC. Amino acid sequence: CASSLGQAAKGEQYF.

Comments on this clone: One junction end disagrees with the germline gene, perhaps due to a read error. The V and J genes are TRBV19 and TRBJ2-3; 8 bases agree with TRBD2. In germline, CDR1 is LNHDA, CDR2 SQIVND (reference sequence). The CDR3 length is 17 residues. The CDR3 region is CASSIDGLADVGSRVNF. The CDR3 DNA reads TGTGCCAGTAGTATAGATGGACTAGCCGACGTGGGTTCAAGGGTGAATTTT. The complete variable domain, with remaining parts taken from reference TRBV19 and TRBJ2-3, reads DGGITQSPKYLFRKEGQNVTLSCEQNLNHDAMYWYRQDPGQGLRLIYYSQIVNDFQKGDIAEGYSVSREKKESFPLTVTSAQKNPTAFYLCASSIDGLADVGSRVNFGPGTRLTVL.

The sample holds a few counts of this clone. This chain joins TRBV20-1 and TRBJ2-7, with a weak D call TRBD2 (5 bases). Trimming stripped 6 bases from V and 4 bases from J, with 10 bases between. Germline V gene lookup returns CDR1 DFQATT and CDR2 SNEGSKA (reference sequence). The CDR3 consists of 11 residues. CDR3 DNA: TGCAGTGCACTAGGCGCATACGAGCAGTACTTC. It encodes CSALGAYEQYF.

The chain employs TRBV4-1 and TRBJ2-5, with TRBD1 matching over 7 bases. The CDR3 length is 15 residues. Germline-derived CDR1 and CDR2 are MGHRA and YSYEKL. The junction had 5 bases not matched to a gene; V was cut back by 3 bases and J by 1 base. The chain's CDR3 is CASSHNRDSQETQYF. The CDR3 DNA sequence: TGCGCCAGCAGCCATAATCGGGACAGCCAAGAGACCCAGTACTTC.

This chain links TRBV5-1 with TRBJ1-6; D gene unclear. Trimming took 2 bases from V and 10 from J, leaving 16 bases between them. This CDR3 is built from 15 residues. The germline gives CDR1 SGHRS, CDR2 YFSETQ. CDR3 residues: CASSLGPAGSSPLHF. DNA of the CDR3: TGCGCCAGCAGCTTAGGCCCCGCAGGTTCCTCACCCCTCCACTTT.

This chain joins TRBV7-9 and TRBJ1-2, with D possibly TRBD1 on 5 matching bases. The V end was cut by 2 bases, the J end by 1 base, with 11 bases between. The CDR3 is made up of 15 amino acids. Germline V CDR1 and CDR2: SEHNR, FQNEAQ (reference sequence). The CDR3 DNA reads TGTGCCAGCAGCTTATCGCGGGGGAGTAACTATGGCTACACCTTC. As protein: CASSLSRGSNYGYTF.

The chain has TRBV7-9 and TRBJ2-3, with D possibly being TRBD1 (7 bases). Looked up from germline, CDR1 is SEHNR and CDR2 is FQNEAQ (reference sequence). The CDR3 has 14 residues. V lost 5 bases to trimming and J lost 4 bases, with 13 bases between them. CDR3 protein: CASSQGGAADTQYF. CDR3 DNA sequence: TGTGCCAGCAGCCAGGGGGGTGCCGCAGATACGCAGTATTTT.

This clone was recorded once. The rearrangement links TRBV3-1 (or the pseudogene TRBV3-2) to TRBJ2-1; D is ambiguous. The V gene lost 2 bases and the J gene lost 9 bases, with 14 bases spanning the gap. The CDR3 is made up of 14 amino acids. Germline V gives CDR1 LGHDT, CDR2 YNNKEL (reference sequence). For the CDR3, the DNA is TGTGCCAGCAGCCAAATGAGGTCGATCGCTGAGCAGTTCTTC. Protein: CASSQMRSIAEQFF.

The rearrangement joins TRBV24-1 to TRBJ1-2, with TRBD1 as a possible D gene (5 bases). V was clipped by 3 bases and J by 6 bases, with 16 bases between them. This CDR3 comprises 15 residues. In germline, CDR1 is KGHDR, CDR2 SFDVKD. CDR3 amino acids: CATSDPAGTVNGYTF. The CDR3 DNA reads as TGTGCCACCAGTGATCCCGCCGGGACTGTGAATGGCTACACCTTC.

The chain couples TRBV28 to TRBJ2-3; 9 nucleotides agree with TRBD1. This CDR3 has 14 residues. V lost 7 bases to trimming and J lost 4 bases; unmatched junction nucleotides: 6. Per germline, CDR1 MDHEN and CDR2 SYDVKM. The CDR3 sequence: CASITGGAADTQYF. CDR3 coding DNA: TGTGCCAGCATAACAGGGGGCGCAGCAGATACGCAGTATTTT. The full variable domain, in which reference TRBV28 and TRBJ2-3 provide the parts outside the CDR3, is DVKVTQSSRYLVKRTGEKVFLECVQDMDHENMFWYRQDPGLGLRLIYFSYDVKMKEKGDIPEGYSVSREKKERFSLILESASTNQTSMYLCASITGGAADTQYFGPGTRLTVL.

This clone occurred once. The chain recombines TRBV28 with TRBJ1-1; 7 positions match TRBD1. The germline V gene encodes CDR1 MDHEN and CDR2 SYDVKM. V lost 3 bases and J lost 1; bases outside the gene matches: 5. This CDR3 spans 15 amino acids. CDR3: CASSFLGDRNTEAFF. In DNA form, the CDR3 reads TGTGCCAGCAGTTTTCTTGGGGACAGGAACACTGAAGCTTTCTTT.

V gene TRBV7-8 combines with J gene TRBJ1-2, with 12 bases fitting TRBD1. The trim removed 2 bases at V and 6 bases at J, leaving 13 bases unmatched. Germline-derived CDR1 and CDR2 are SGHVS and FQNEAQ. The CDR3 extends over 18 amino acids. The CDR3 nucleotides read TGTGCCAGCAGCTTAAGGCGGGACAGGGGGCCTTTTAAAGATGGCTACACCTTC. Its translation is CASSLRRDRGPFKDGYTF.

V usage is TRBV15 and J usage is TRBJ1-6; 7 bases are a match to TRBD1. The germline gives CDR1 LNHNV, CDR2 YYDKDF (reference sequence). Unmatched junction bases numbered 6, after V lost 6 bases and J lost 7 bases. The CDR3 is 14 amino acids. The CDR3 here is CATSRDSANSPLHF. CDR3 coding DNA: TGTGCCACCAGTAGGGACAGCGCGAATTCACCCCTCCACTTT.

The rearrangement links TRBV10-3 to TRBJ2-7; the match to TRBD1 covers 9 bases. The CDR3 covers 13 residues. After removal of 8 bases from V and 1 base from J, the junction contained 3 bases not matched to a gene. Germline CDR1 ENHRY, CDR2 SYGVKD. This chain's CDR3 is CAIGDRASYEQYF. CDR3 bases: TGTGCCATCGGGGACAGGGCTTCCTACGAGCAGTACTTC.

The rearrangement links TRBV5-1 to TRBJ2-5, with 8 bases aligning to TRBD2. The CDR3 runs to 16 residues. The germline CDR1 and CDR2 sequences are SGHRS and YFSETQ. J was trimmed by 5 bases and V by 0 bases; bases with no gene match: 9. As DNA, the CDR3 is TGCGCCAGCAGCTTGGCCCTGACGGGAGGGCGCGAGACCCAGTACTTC. As protein: CASSLALTGGRETQYF.